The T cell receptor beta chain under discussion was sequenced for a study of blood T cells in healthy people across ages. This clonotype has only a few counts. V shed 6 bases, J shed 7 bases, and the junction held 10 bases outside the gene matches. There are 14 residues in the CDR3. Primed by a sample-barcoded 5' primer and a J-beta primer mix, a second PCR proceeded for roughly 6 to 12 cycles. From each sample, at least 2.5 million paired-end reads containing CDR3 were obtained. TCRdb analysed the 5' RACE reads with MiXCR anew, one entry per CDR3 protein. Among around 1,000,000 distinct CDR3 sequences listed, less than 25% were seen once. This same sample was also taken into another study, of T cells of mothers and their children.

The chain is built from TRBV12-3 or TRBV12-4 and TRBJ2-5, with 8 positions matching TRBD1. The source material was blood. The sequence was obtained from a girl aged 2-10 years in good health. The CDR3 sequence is CASRGDRGWGTQYF. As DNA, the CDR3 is TGTGCCAGCAGGGGTGACAGGGGATGGGGGACCCAGTACTTC.